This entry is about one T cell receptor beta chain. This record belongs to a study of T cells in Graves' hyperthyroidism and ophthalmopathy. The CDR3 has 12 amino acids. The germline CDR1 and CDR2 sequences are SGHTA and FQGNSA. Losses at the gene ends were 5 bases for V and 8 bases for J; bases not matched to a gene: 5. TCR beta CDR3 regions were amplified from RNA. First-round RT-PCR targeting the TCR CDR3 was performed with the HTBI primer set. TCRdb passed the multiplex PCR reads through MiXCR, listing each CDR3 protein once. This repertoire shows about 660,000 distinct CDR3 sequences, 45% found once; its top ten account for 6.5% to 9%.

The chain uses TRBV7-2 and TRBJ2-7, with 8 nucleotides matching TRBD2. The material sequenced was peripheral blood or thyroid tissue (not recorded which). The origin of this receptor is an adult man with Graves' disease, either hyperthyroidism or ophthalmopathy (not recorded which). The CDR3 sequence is CASSPGGPKQYF. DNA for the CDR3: TGTGCCAGCAGCCCGGGGGGGCCTAAGCAGTACTTC.